One sample yielded the 27 T cell receptor beta chains listed below, sequenced in a study of T cell responses to AZD1222 COVID-19 vaccine. Some clones are missing from TCRdb's copy, which holds only in-frame ones; the method was immunoSEQ multiplex PCR. Seen here are approximately 220,000 clones, 85% to 95% observed once, and the top ten hold around 1%. Sample: peripheral blood, taken on day 0 of MenACWY control vaccination. These receptors were taken from an adult in good health.

This rearrangement joins TRBV6-5 to TRBJ1-1; D is uncertain. The germline CDR1 and CDR2 sequences are MNHEY and SVGAGI. Trimming removed 6 bases at V and 1 base at J, with 9 bases between. CDR3 length: 13 residues. In nucleotides, the CDR3 is TGTGCCAGCAGGGACGCTTGGAACACTGAAGCTTTCTTT. Its protein is CASRDAWNTEAFF.

The rearrangement joins TRBV30 to TRBJ1-5; D gene ambiguous. The germline V gene encodes CDR1 GTSNPN and CDR2 SVGIG (reference sequence). Trimming took off 0 bases at V and 6 bases at J, with 9 bases between the two ends. This CDR3 is 13 amino acids long. The CDR3 region is CAWSVMGSQPQHF. Here the CDR3 DNA reads TGTGCCTGGAGTGTGATGGGCAGTCAGCCCCAGCATTTT.

The chain couples TRBV5-1 to TRBJ1-1, with TRBD1 identical over 7 bases. This CDR3 region has 15 residues. Losses at the gene ends were 4 bases for V and 5 bases for J; bases not matched to a gene: 11. CDR1 and CDR2 from the germline V gene are SGHRS and YFSETQ. The CDR3 sequence: CASSPIRQGGTEAFF. The CDR3 DNA reads TGCGCCAGCAGCCCAATTAGACAGGGAGGTACTGAAGCTTTCTTT.

The sample holds a few counts of this clone. This sequence joins TRBV6-5 and TRBJ2-5; D is uncertain. The germline gives CDR1 MNHEY, CDR2 SVGAGI. V gave up 2 bases and J gave up 5 bases, with 12 bases separating them. CDR3 length equals 14 residues. CDR3 loop: CASSYSSRRETQYF. As DNA, the CDR3 is TGTGCCAGCAGTTACAGTAGCCGGCGGGAGACCCAGTACTTC.

The chain combines TRBV14 with TRBJ1-1; D perhaps matches TRBD1 (5 bases). The CDR3 loop spans 14 amino acids. CDR1 and CDR2 from the germline V gene are SGHDN and FVKESK. Deletions cut 5 bases from V and 0 bases from J, with 10 bases between. Here the CDR3 DNA reads TGTGCCAGCAGCGAGGGGCTACTGAACACTGAAGCTTTCTTT. The encoded protein is CASSEGLLNTEAFF.

The V call is TRBV7-9, the J call TRBJ1-2; D may be TRBD1 (6 bases). CDR1 is SEHNR and CDR2 is FQNEAQ in the germline V gene (reference sequence). The CDR3 loop spans 16 amino acids. Trimming shortened V by 0 bases and J by 0 bases, and 11 bases separated the two germline ends. As DNA, the CDR3 is TGTGCCAGCAGCTTAGCGCGGCCAGGGGCTAACTATGGCTACACCTTC. Protein: CASSLARPGANYGYTF.

The V call is TRBV7-2, the J call TRBJ2-7, with D perhaps matching TRBD1 (5 bases). V was shortened by 1 base and J by 2 bases, with 9 bases between the two germline ends. There are 14 residues in the CDR3. From germline, CDR1 is SGHTA and CDR2 FQGNSA. As DNA, the CDR3 is TGTGCCAGCAGCTTAGTCAGGGAAACCTACGAGCAGTACTTC. This sequence encodes CASSLVRETYEQYF.

The chain uses TRBV27 and TRBJ1-5; D might be TRBD1 (5 bases). V lost 7 bases and J lost 1, with 11 bases in between. Germline V gene sequence: CDR1 MNHEY, CDR2 SMNVEV (reference sequence). The CDR3 extends over 14 amino acids. The chain's CDR3 is CASKLGGSNQPQHF. CDR3 nucleotides: TGTGCCAGCAAACTGGGGGGGAGCAATCAGCCCCAGCATTTT.

This sequence joins TRBV18 and TRBJ1-5; a weak D match, TRBD1 (6 bases). Between the trimmed V and J ends, which lost 3 bases and 0 bases, there was a span of 18 bases. The CDR3 consists of 18 residues. CDR1 is KGHSH, CDR2 LQKENI, per germline. CDR3 protein: CASSPGRGQLDSNQPQHF. The CDR3 region has the DNA TGTGCCAGCTCACCTGGCAGAGGACAGTTAGATAGCAATCAGCCCCAGCATTTT.

This chain links TRBV30 with TRBJ1-2, with TRBD1 as a possible D gene (5 bases). The CDR3 runs to 13 residues. The V gene lost 0 bases and the J gene lost 4 bases, with 9 bases spanning the gap. CDR1 and CDR2 (germline): GTSNPN, SVGIG (reference sequence). The CDR3 protein is CAWSVQGAYGYTF. The DNA of the CDR3 is TGTGCCTGGAGTGTTCAGGGAGCCTATGGCTACACCTTC.

This chain uses TRBV6-5 with TRBJ2-3; D remains unclear. Trimming removed 6 bases at V and 0 bases at J, with 7 bases between. The CDR3 is made up of 13 amino acids. Germline CDR1 MNHEY, CDR2 SVGAGI. CDR3 region: CASRGQSTDTQYF. The CDR3 DNA follows: TGTGCCAGCAGAGGGCAGAGCACAGATACGCAGTATTTT.

The V and J genes are TRBV14 and TRBJ1-6; no definite D call. V dropped 0 bases and J dropped 6 bases, with 6 bases sitting between them. This CDR3 is 14 amino acids long. Per germline, CDR1 SGHDN and CDR2 FVKESK. CDR3 protein: CASSQDRINSPLHF. CDR3 sequence (DNA): TGTGCCAGCAGCCAAGACAGGATTAATTCACCCCTCCACTTT.

The chain has TRBV30 and TRBJ1-3; D is ambiguous. The germline CDR1 and CDR2 sequences are GTSNPN and SVGIG (reference sequence). Trimming removed 4 bases from V and 0 bases from J, with 4 bases in between. This CDR3 comprises 12 residues. The CDR3 region is CAWTSSGNTIYF. The CDR3, as DNA: TGTGCCTGGACGTCCTCTGGAAACACCATATATTTT.

This clone was seen once. The chain carries TRBV9 and TRBJ1-5; possibly TRBD1 for D (6 bases). Germline lookup yields CDR1 SGDLS and CDR2 YYNGEE. V shed 5 bases and J shed 1 base, with 13 bases lying between them. CDR3 length: 15 residues. The CDR3 is CASSTGTQSNQPQHF. DNA of the CDR3: TGTGCCAGCAGTACCGGGACACAGAGCAATCAGCCCCAGCATTTT.

The chain is built from TRBV3-1 (or the pseudogene TRBV3-2) and TRBJ1-1; no reliable D call. Trimming left V 1 base short and J 6 bases short, with 9 bases between. In germline, CDR1 is LGHDT, CDR2 YNNKEL (reference sequence). The CDR3 runs to 13 residues. The DNA for the CDR3 is TGTGCCAGCAGCCAAGCGGCCGGGGCTGAAGCTTTCTTT. Its translation: CASSQAAGAEAFF.

This chain links TRBV28 with TRBJ1-2, with 8 bases lining up with TRBD1. V lost 4 bases to trimming and J lost 4 bases; unmatched junction nucleotides: 5. The CDR3 sequence is 14 residues long. Per germline, CDR1 MDHEN and CDR2 SYDVKM. CDR3 coding DNA: TGTGCCAGCAGTTCCGGACAGGGCGGCTATGGCTACACCTTC. This translates into CASSSGQGGYGYTF.

The V call is TRBV19, the J call TRBJ2-1; D is possibly TRBD1 (5 bases). V was cut by 3 bases and J by 5 bases, with 23 bases left in between. Germline loops: CDR1 LNHDA, CDR2 SQIVND (reference sequence). The CDR3 is 18 amino acids. CDR3 in amino acids: CASSMSAWTFGRDNEQFF. CDR3 nucleotide sequence: TGTGCCAGTAGTATGAGCGCATGGACATTCGGTAGGGACAATGAGCAGTTCTTC.

A word on this clone: The sample contains more than one DNA sequence encoding this CDR3. The chain combines TRBV4-2 with TRBJ2-2, with TRBD2 as a possible D gene (5 bases). Germline lookup yields CDR1 LGHNA and CDR2 YNFKEQ. V was clipped by 4 bases and J by 6 bases, with 15 bases between them. The CDR3 is 15 amino acids. The CDR3 reads CASSPMLGVAGELFF. The DNA for the CDR3 is TGTGCCAGCAGCCCAATGCTGGGAGTGGCCGGGGAGCTGTTTTTT.

The chain is built from TRBV5-4 and TRBJ2-2; no clear D gene. Germline lookup yields CDR1 SGHNT and CDR2 YYREEE (reference sequence). The CDR3 length is 13 residues. V was pared by 0 bases and J by 3 bases, with 3 bases between. CDR3 nucleotides: TGTGCCAGCAGCTTGGGTTACACCGGGGAGCTGTTTTTT. This codes for CASSLGYTGELFF.

This rearrangement joins TRBV2 to TRBJ1-5; 10 nucleotides match TRBD1. Germline CDR1 is SNHLY and CDR2 is FYNNEI. V shed 9 bases and J 7 bases; nucleotides not matched to a gene: 9. The CDR3 covers 14 residues. The CDR3 reads CARGSGTGDQPQHF. As DNA, the CDR3 is TGTGCCAGGGGGTCCGGGACAGGGGACCAGCCCCAGCATTTT.

This clone is a singleton in its sample. In DNA, the CDR3 is TGTGCCAGCAGCTTAGGGGTAGGGGGCCACTCTGGAAACACCATATATTTT. Its protein product is CASSLGVGGHSGNTIYF. The chain links TRBV7-6 to TRBJ1-3; 7 bases are a match to TRBD1. CDR3 length: 17 amino acids. Trimming cost V 1 base and J 0 bases; bases outside gene matches: 6. The germline CDR1 and CDR2 sequences are SGHVS and FNYEAQ.

The count of this clone is one. The chain is built from TRBV28 and TRBJ1-1; D is unresolved. Germline lookup yields CDR1 MDHEN and CDR2 SYDVKM. V gave up 0 bases and J gave up 5 bases, with 7 bases separating them. The CDR3 covers 13 residues. CDR3 DNA sequence: TGTGCCAGCAGTTTATGGCGACAAACTGAAGCTTTCTTT. Amino acid sequence: CASSLWRQTEAFF.

This sequence joins TRBV19 and TRBJ1-6; D remains ambiguous. There are 12 residues in the CDR3. Germline V lookup: CDR1 LNHDA, CDR2 SQIVND (reference sequence). Deletions cut 0 bases from V and 13 bases from J, with 7 bases between. The CDR3 is CASSIDPGPLHF. DNA of the CDR3: TGTGCCAGTAGTATAGACCCGGGTCCCCTCCACTTT. The complete variable domain, with remaining parts taken from reference TRBV19 and TRBJ1-6, reads DGGITQSPKYLFRKEGQNVTLSCEQNLNHDAMYWYRQDPGQGLRLIYYSQIVNDFQKGDIAEGYSVSREKKESFPLTVTSAQKNPTAFYLCASSIDPGPLHFGNGTRLTVT.

J is TRBJ2-3 and V is TRBV6-5, with TRBD2 matching over 9 bases. V dropped 6 bases and J dropped 2; count of bases not matched to a gene: 6. This CDR3 has 15 amino acids. Looked up from germline, CDR1 is MNHEY and CDR2 is SVGAGI. Written as DNA, the CDR3 is TGTGCCAGCAGAACCCTAGCGGGGACCACAGATACGCAGTATTTT. Its translation is CASRTLAGTTDTQYF.

The chain combines TRBV7-9 with TRBJ1-5; D gene unclear. Between the trimmed V and J ends, which lost 5 bases and 1 base, there was a span of 12 bases. The germline CDR1 and CDR2 sequences are SEHNR and FQNEAQ (reference sequence). The CDR3 contains 15 residues. Written as DNA, the CDR3 is TGTGCCAGCAGCCTCGACATCAGGAGCAATCAGCCCCAGCATTTT. It translates to CASSLDIRSNQPQHF.

The V gene is TRBV30, the J gene TRBJ1-4; D not certain. Trimming cost V 4 bases and J 3 bases, with 9 bases left between them. The CDR3 extends over 13 amino acids. CDR1 is GTSNPN and CDR2 is SVGIG in the germline V gene (reference sequence). The chain's CDR3 is CAWTRSPNEKLFF. CDR3 sequence (DNA): TGTGCCTGGACCCGGAGTCCTAATGAAAAACTGTTTTTT.

This chain links TRBV5-8 with TRBJ1-1, with D possibly TRBD1 on 5 matching bases. Germline lookup yields CDR1 SGHTS and CDR2 YDEGEE. Trimming left V 4 bases short and J 1 base short, with 17 bases between. The CDR3 is 16 amino acids. The CDR3 DNA follows: TGTGCCAGCAGCCCTGGTCGAGGGCAGGGGAACACTGAAGCTTTCTTT. It codes for CASSPGRGQGNTEAFF.